A single sample is the source of the 26 T cell receptor beta chains below, sequenced in a study of blood T cell repertoires in COVID-19. Clones were read by immunoSEQ multiplex PCR, and TCRdb kept only the in-frame ones, dropping some. This table has over 150,000 clones, about three quarters appearing once. The sequencing sample was made of peripheral blood. The receptors originated from a man aged 60-69 years with acute or convalescent COVID-19.

The chain recombines TRBV7-2 with TRBJ2-7, with a tentative D call TRBD1 (7 bases). This CDR3 is 16 amino acids long. V lost 1 base, J lost 4 bases, and 17 bases lay in between. Germline loops: CDR1 SGHTA, CDR2 FQGNSA. The CDR3 protein is CASSLVGGGSLYEQYF. CDR3 coding DNA: TGTGCCAGCAGCTTAGTTGGAGGGGGCTCTCTATACGAGCAGTACTTC.

This chain links TRBV4-1 with TRBJ1-1; D possibly corresponds to TRBD1 (5 bases). The CDR3 length is 14 residues. V was clipped by 7 bases and J by 4 bases, with 16 bases between them. Germline CDR1 reads MGHRA; CDR2 reads YSYEKL. Here the CDR3 DNA reads TGCGCCAGCATCGATATTGGGGCAGCCACTGAAGCTTTCTTT. It specifies CASIDIGAATEAFF.

This rearrangement joins TRBV7-2 to TRBJ2-3, with 7 bases identical to TRBD2. The V segment lost 5 bases and the J segment 0 bases; nucleotides outside the gene matches: 8. This CDR3 region has 16 residues. Germline CDR1 and CDR2: SGHTA and FQGNSA. CDR3 sequence reads: CASSPGERGSTDTQYF. Written as DNA, the CDR3 is TGTGCCAGCAGCCCCGGAGAGCGGGGTAGCACAGATACGCAGTATTTT.

This chain links TRBV7-2 with TRBJ1-1; the D is unclear. Germline V gene data show CDR1 as SGHTA and CDR2 as FQGNSA. This CDR3 spans 14 amino acids. Trimming stripped 4 bases from V and 5 bases from J, with 14 bases between. CDR3 residues: CASSSRGKGTEAFF. The CDR3 nucleotides read TGTGCCAGCAGCTCCCGAGGGAAAGGTACTGAAGCTTTCTTT.

The CDR3 DNA reads TGTGCCAGCAGCCTGGGACTTGAGGTACAAGAGACCCAGTACTTC. Its translation: CASSLGLEVQETQYF. The gene calls are TRBV5-4 and TRBJ2-5, with D perhaps TRBD2 (6 bases). V was cut by 4 bases and J by 2 bases, with 15 bases left in between. Germline CDR1 reads SGHNT; CDR2 reads YYREEE (reference sequence). This CDR3 spans 15 amino acids.

This clone was observed a handful of times. The chain couples TRBV5-6 to TRBJ2-7; TRBD1 aligns across 11 bases. This CDR3 contains 14 residues. Germline loops: CDR1 SGHDT, CDR2 YYEEEE. V lost 4 bases to trimming and J lost 5 bases; unmatched junction nucleotides: 5. The CDR3 bases are TGTGCCAGCAGCGCGGGACAGGGGGTCCACGAGCAGTACTTC. Encoded protein: CASSAGQGVHEQYF.

The CDR3 loop reads CASRPLGQGRYGYTF. In DNA, the CDR3 is TGTGCCAGCAGACCTTTAGGACAGGGACGCTATGGCTACACCTTC. The chain uses TRBV7-2 and TRBJ1-2; TRBD1 matches 8 bases. The CDR3 consists of 15 residues. After removal of 6 bases from V and 4 bases from J, the junction contained 10 bases not matched to a gene. CDR1 is SGHTA and CDR2 is FQGNSA in the germline V gene. Variable domain in full (rest from reference TRBV7-2 and TRBJ1-2): GAGVSQSPSNKVTEKGKDVELRCDPISGHTALYWYRQSLGQGLEFLIYFQGNSAPDKSGLPSDRFSAERTGGSVSTLTIQRTQQEDSAVYLCASRPLGQGRYGYTFGSGTRLTVV.

The rearrangement uses TRBV5-4 and TRBJ2-3, with 8 bases matching TRBD2. V lost 0 bases and J lost 1; bases outside the gene matches: 4. The germline V gene has CDR1 SGHNT and CDR2 YYREEE (reference sequence). The CDR3 consists of 16 residues. CDR3 residues: CASSLGLAQGTDTQYF. For the CDR3, the DNA is TGTGCCAGCAGCTTGGGACTAGCGCAGGGCACAGATACGCAGTATTTT.

The chain recombines TRBV30 with TRBJ2-2, with TRBD2 matching over 10 bases. Looked up from germline, CDR1 is GTSNPN and CDR2 is SVGIG (reference sequence). This CDR3 is built from 16 residues. Trimming at V came to 2 bases and at J to 5 bases, leaving 8 bases not matched to a gene. Here the CDR3 reads CAWSTRAGGRTGELFF. CDR3 DNA: TGTGCCTGGAGTACGCGAGCGGGGGGGCGTACCGGGGAGCTGTTTTTT.

The chain couples TRBV5-1 to TRBJ1-4; TRBD1 agrees at 7 bases. The V and J ends lost 6 bases and 3 bases, in that order; junction bases with no gene match: 5. The CDR3 is 14 residues long. The germline gives CDR1 SGHRS, CDR2 YFSETQ. CDR3 loop: CASTRQGPNEKLFF. In DNA form, the CDR3 reads TGCGCCAGCACCCGACAGGGCCCTAATGAAAAACTGTTTTTT.

For the CDR3, the DNA is TGTGCCAGCAGTGAACGGAGTTACACTGAAGCTTTCTTT. As protein: CASSERSYTEAFF. The genes are TRBV2 and TRBJ1-1; D is undetermined. The V end lost 2 bases, the J end lost 3 bases, and 7 bases lay between the germline ends. The CDR3 is 13 amino acids. Germline lookup yields CDR1 SNHLY and CDR2 FYNNEI.

The chain has TRBV15 and TRBJ1-2, with TRBD1 matching 8 bases. This CDR3 spans 16 amino acids. Germline V CDR1 and CDR2: LNHNV, YYDKDF (reference sequence). After removal of 6 bases from V and 5 bases from J, the junction contained 14 bases not matched to a gene. CDR3 nucleotides: TGTGCCACCAGGGGAGGACAGGGCTATCAACGATATGGCTACACCTTC. Translating gives CATRGGQGYQRYGYTF.

The V and J genes are TRBV7-8 and TRBJ2-5; the D gene is possibly TRBD2 (6 bases). Germline CDR1 reads SGHVS; CDR2 reads FQNEAQ. Trimming took 3 bases from V and 5 from J, leaving 10 bases between them. The CDR3 has 13 residues. CDR3 sequence: CASSFIGRETQYF. The DNA of the CDR3 is TGTGCCAGCAGCTTCATAGGGAGGGAGACCCAGTACTTC.

The chain is built from TRBV4-3 and TRBJ2-3, with D maybe TRBD1 (5 bases). V was shortened by 0 bases and J by 3 bases, with 13 bases between the two germline ends. This CDR3 has 16 residues. CDR1 LGHNA and CDR2 YSLEER come from the germline V gene. CDR3 amino acids: CASSQDQGSRTDTQYF. The DNA for the CDR3 is TGCGCCAGCAGCCAAGATCAGGGCTCAAGAACAGATACGCAGTATTTT.

This clone was counted only a few times. V gene TRBV15 combines with J gene TRBJ2-3, with D possibly matching TRBD1 (6 bases). CDR3 length: 14 amino acids. V gave up 7 bases and J gave up 2 bases, with 13 bases separating them. Germline CDR1 LNHNV, CDR2 YYDKDF (reference sequence). The CDR3 is CATKSRQATDTQYF. The CDR3 DNA reads as TGTGCCACCAAAAGTCGACAGGCCACAGATACGCAGTATTTT.

Here the CDR3 DNA reads TGTGCCAGCAGCCGTCGACAGGGTGTAGAGACCCAGTACTTC. Amino acid sequence: CASSRRQGVETQYF. The gene calls are TRBV3-1 (or the pseudogene TRBV3-2) and TRBJ2-5; 7 nucleotides match TRBD1. This CDR3 is built from 14 residues. J lost 4 bases, V lost 4 bases, and 6 bases had no gene match. Germline CDR1 LGHDT, CDR2 YNNKEL (reference sequence).

The J gene is TRBJ1-4, the V gene TRBV7-8; 7 nucleotides align to TRBD1. This CDR3 has 17 residues. Germline V lookup: CDR1 SGHVS, CDR2 FQNEAQ. With V trimmed by 4 bases and J by 8 bases, 16 bases remained unmatched. The CDR3 protein is CASSSVDRTRRGEKLFF. The DNA of the CDR3 is TGTGCCAGCAGCTCGGTGGACAGGACCCGGCGGGGCGAAAAACTGTTTTTT.

The chain recombines TRBV10-2 with TRBJ2-6; 8 bases align to TRBD1. Germline values: CDR1 WSHSY, CDR2 SAAADI. Trimming cost V 5 bases and J 2 bases; bases outside gene matches: 17. The CDR3 is made up of 20 amino acids. In nucleotides, the CDR3 is TGCGCCAGCAGTCCAACAGGGGGACAGACTGGGGGACCTGGGGCCAACGTCCTGACTTTC. Its translation is CASSPTGGQTGGPGANVLTF.

V is TRBV5-5 and J is TRBJ2-5; TRBD2 matches 7 bases. The CDR3 runs 16 residues. V was clipped by 0 bases and J by 2 bases; unmatched bases: 7. The germline V gene has CDR1 SGHKS and CDR2 YYEKEE (reference sequence). CDR3 DNA: TGTGCCAGCAGCTTGGATCCAGCGGGGCGTCAAGAGACCCAGTACTTC. It yields the protein CASSLDPAGRQETQYF.

The chain is built from TRBV19 and TRBJ2-6; D gene ambiguous. This CDR3 has 15 amino acids. The germline V gene encodes CDR1 LNHDA and CDR2 SQIVND (reference sequence). The V end was cut by 3 bases, the J end by 0 bases, with 6 bases between. CDR3 loop: CASSMTASGANVLTF. Here the CDR3 DNA reads TGTGCCAGTAGTATGACTGCCTCTGGGGCCAACGTCCTGACTTTC.

The chain recombines TRBV7-6 with TRBJ2-5, with 7 bases fitting TRBD2. Germline-derived CDR1 and CDR2 are SGHVS and FNYEAQ. Losses at the gene ends were 1 base for V and 2 bases for J; bases not matched to a gene: 1. The CDR3 has 14 amino acids. The CDR3 DNA sequence: TGTGCCAGCAGCTTAGAGCGGGGTCAAGAGACCCAGTACTTC. Encoded protein: CASSLERGQETQYF.

This chain links TRBV28 with TRBJ1-5, with D hard to call. V lost 7 bases and J 6 bases, leaving 10 bases between the germline ends. The CDR3 spans 12 residues. CDR1 MDHEN and CDR2 SYDVKM come from the germline V gene. CDR3 amino acids: CASTPPGQPQHF. CDR3 in DNA: TGTGCCAGCACCCCGCCGGGTCAGCCCCAGCATTTT.

The J gene is TRBJ1-2, the V gene TRBV12-3 or TRBV12-4; a possible D gene is TRBD1 (6 bases). Trimming stripped 4 bases from V and 8 bases from J, with 11 bases between. This CDR3 has 12 amino acids. CDR3 DNA: TGTGCCAGCAGTTCCGTCGGACAGGGCTACACCTTC. Its protein is CASSSVGQGYTF.

The rearrangement uses TRBV9 and TRBJ2-5, with D perhaps matching TRBD2 (5 bases). The CDR3 covers 14 residues. The germline V and J ends were trimmed by 0 bases and 0 bases, with 6 bases remaining between them. CDR1 is SGDLS and CDR2 is YYNGEE in the germline V gene. The CDR3 spells CASSVASHQETQYF. DNA of the CDR3: TGTGCCAGCAGCGTAGCTAGCCACCAAGAGACCCAGTACTTC.

The V and J genes are TRBV6-2 or TRBV6-3 and TRBJ1-1; D unresolved. The CDR3 has 14 residues. Trimming took 2 bases from V and 4 from J, leaving 11 bases between them. CDR1 MNHEY and CDR2 SVGEGT come from the germline V gene. CDR3 loop: CASSYVMAGTEAFF. CDR3 coding DNA: TGTGCCAGCAGTTACGTTATGGCGGGCACTGAAGCTTTCTTT.

The chain carries TRBV3-1 (or the pseudogene TRBV3-2) and TRBJ1-6, with a tentative D call TRBD1 (5 bases). V was trimmed by 1 base and J by 6 bases, leaving 10 bases between them. This CDR3 contains 15 residues. The germline gives CDR1 LGHDT, CDR2 YNNKEL (reference sequence). The chain's CDR3 is CASSQGGLGNSPLHF. Written as DNA, the CDR3 is TGTGCCAGCAGCCAAGGGGGCCTGGGTAATTCACCCCTCCACTTT.